This T cell receptor (beta chain) was sequenced for a study of PD-L1 blockade in urothelial cancer. Looking at the study overall: Patients' prior chemotherapy regimens numbered 0 to 3.

Study results and limitations: Patients who had durable benefit saw their tumor-associated blood clones expand more at 3 weeks. Durable-benefit patients carried more tumor-infiltrating T lymphocytes.

CDR1 MNHNS and CDR2 SASEGT come from the germline V gene. The CDR3 runs to 16 residues. Each PCR received spiked synthetic TCR analog templates. The repertoire was sequenced with immunoSEQ multiplex PCR; TCRdb's copy has only in-frame clones and lacks some. The sample has about 1,800 clones; 33% are singletons. This clone has more than one count but fewer than ten. What it recognizes is unknown. One junction end does not reproduce the germline sequence, and a read error may be involved. This chain uses TRBV6-1 with TRBJ2-7; 7 bases map to TRBD2. The origin of this receptor is a man between 60 and 75 years old with urothelial cancer. Sequenced here: tumor tissue, sampled before atezolizumab (anti-PD-L1) treatment. CDR3 DNA sequence: TGTGCCATCAGTGAAGGGCCGGGGGAGGGCTCCTACGAGCAGTACTTC. Translating it yields CAISEGPGEGSYEQYF.